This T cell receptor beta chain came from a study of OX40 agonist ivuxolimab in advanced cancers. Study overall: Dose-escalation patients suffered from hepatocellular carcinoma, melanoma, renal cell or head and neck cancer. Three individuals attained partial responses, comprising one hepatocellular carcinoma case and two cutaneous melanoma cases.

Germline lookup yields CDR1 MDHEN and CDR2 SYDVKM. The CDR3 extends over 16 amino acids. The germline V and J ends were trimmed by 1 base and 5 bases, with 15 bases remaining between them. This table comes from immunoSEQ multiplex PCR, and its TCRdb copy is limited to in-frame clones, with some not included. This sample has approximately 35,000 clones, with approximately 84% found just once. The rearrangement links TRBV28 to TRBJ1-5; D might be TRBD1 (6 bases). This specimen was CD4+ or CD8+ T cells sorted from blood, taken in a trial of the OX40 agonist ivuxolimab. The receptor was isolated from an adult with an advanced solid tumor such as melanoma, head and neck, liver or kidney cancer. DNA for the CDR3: TGTGCCAGCAGTTTATCTTCGGGACATAAAGATCAGCCCCAGCATTTT. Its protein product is CASSLSSGHKDQPQHF.